This TCR beta chain is drawn from a study of T-cell reconstitution after alpha-beta-depleted transplantation in children (dated by TCRdb to 2016 to 2018). Context from the whole study: Using TCR repertoire profiling, the study followed T-cell immune reconstitution in a quantitative way in children after TCRalphabeta/CD19-depleted allogeneic hematopoietic cell transplantation.

Concerning this clonotype itself: Its antigen remains unidentified. Base qualities are not provided; no much larger clone lies one nucleotide away.

The cysteine opens and the phenylalanine closes a CDR3 of 15 amino acids. Only the CDR3 DNA is retained, 45 bases long and in frame from the first base. Looking up the germline V gene yields CDR1 KGHSH and CDR2 LQKENI. The junction shows trimming of 2 bases on V and 2 bases on J, plus 10 bases between the germline ends. Library preparation was by PCR. The instrument given in TCRdb is Illumina HiSeq 2500. TCR library preparation used molecular barcoding, with unique molecular identifiers applied to normalize quantification of the TCRbeta repertoire. Through fastp at Q25 and MiXCR, TCRdb rebuilt clones from the public reads, retaining in-frame beta chains. Every CDR3 protein is listed once, alongside the most common genes and DNA of its rows. The sample contains 600,000 to 700,000 distinct CDR3 sequences, around 17% of them found a single time. 0.85% to 1.3% of the sample rests with the top ten.

Material: PBMCs from the stem cell graft donor, obtained from the stem cell graft. This chain joins TRBV18 to TRBJ1-5, with TRBD1 as a weak D call on 5 bases. This sequence was found in a human donor who donated a stem cell graft to a child with acute myeloid leukemia. Read as DNA, the sequence is TGTGCCAGCTCACCAGGCAGGGTGGGCAATCAGCCCCAGCATTTT. Its protein is CASSPGRVGNQPQHF.